This T cell receptor beta chain is drawn from a study of Ad26.COV2.S vaccination and SARS-CoV-2 variants. Study information: This donor came from the COV1001 trial of Ad26.COV2.S. Ad26.COV2.S was injected intramuscularly once or twice, 56 days apart.

After removal of 4 bases from V and 10 bases from J, the junction contained 9 bases not matched to a gene. This CDR3 spans 14 amino acids. Germline assignment: CDR1 SQVTM and CDR2 ANQGSEA. The data were produced by immunoSEQ multiplex PCR, yet TCRdb's version contains in-frame clones alone and is incomplete. The sample carries roughly 460,000 clones, approximately 90% recorded once. Treatment given: around 19 received Ad26.COV2.S at low or high dose, single or two shots; several received placebo; per-sample allocation not given. Repertoires come from day 63 after the first vaccine or placebo injection. Boston hosted the donor, who was an adult aged 18-55 years.

The V gene is TRBV29-1, the J gene TRBJ2-1; 11 positions agree with TRBD2. The clonotype was recovered from a person aged 18 to 65 who received the Ad26.COV2.S COVID-19 vaccine or a placebo. Source: peripheral blood, taken in a trial of Ad26.COV2.S vaccine versus placebo. The chain's CDR3 is CSVGSLAGGLEQFF. The CDR3 DNA follows: TGCAGCGTTGGTAGCCTAGCGGGGGGTCTCGAGCAGTTCTTC.